A single sample gave rise to the 22 T cell receptor beta chains below, sequenced in a study of Graves' ophthalmopathy and Graves' hyperthyroidism. Researchers took RNA transcripts and amplified TCR beta CDR3 regions from them. The library came from an HTBI-primed first-round RT-PCR and a second-round multiplex PCR. One entry per CDR3 protein results from TCRdb running MiXCR on the multiplex PCR reads. Found here are roughly 220,000 distinct CDR3 sequences, roughly 50% of them singletons; the top ten hold roughly half. Sequenced input: peripheral blood. The receptors shown here come from an adult man with Graves' ophthalmopathy.

The V call is TRBV2, the J call TRBJ1-4; D gene ambiguous. CDR3 length: 16 amino acids. Trimming left V 6 bases short and J 0 bases short, with 14 bases between. CDR1 is SNHLY, CDR2 FYNNEI, per germline. CDR3 DNA: TGTGCCAGCAGCGATCTTGGGTTCTCAACTAATGAAAAACTGTTTTTT. Residues: CASSDLGFSTNEKLFF.

The rearrangement uses TRBV10-3 and TRBJ1-1; D ambiguous. V lost 5 bases and J 2 bases, leaving 12 bases between the germline ends. CDR3 length equals 14 residues. The germline V gene has CDR1 ENHRY and CDR2 SYGVKD. In nucleotides, the CDR3 is TGTGCCATCAGTTGGAACAGCTTAAACACTGAAGCTTTCTTT. Its translation: CAISWNSLNTEAFF.

V gene TRBV29-1 combines with J gene TRBJ1-1; a weak D match, TRBD1 (5 bases). CDR1 and CDR2 (germline): SQVTM, ANQGSEA. The CDR3 runs to 12 residues. Trimming removed 6 bases from V and 4 bases from J, with 12 bases in between. The CDR3 sequence is CSVKGLGTEAFF. CDR3 bases: TGCAGCGTAAAGGGGCTCGGCACTGAAGCTTTCTTT.

The chain uses TRBV7-3 and TRBJ1-2; D is undetermined. The CDR3 runs to 13 residues. Trimming shortened V by 2 bases and J by 2 bases, and 6 bases separated the two germline ends. The germline V gene has CDR1 SGHTA and CDR2 FQGTGA. The CDR3 sequence: CASSLDANYGYTF. The CDR3 bases are TGTGCCAGCAGCTTAGACGCGAACTATGGCTACACCTTC.

This clonotype was detected only a few times. This sequence joins TRBV6-6 and TRBJ1-2; no clear D. V lost 8 bases, J lost 2 bases, and 15 bases lay in between. Per the germline V gene, CDR1 is MNHNY and CDR2 is SVGAGI (reference sequence). The CDR3 totals 14 residues. The CDR3 DNA reads TGTGCCAGCCAGGCGGGCGGACTAAACTATGGCTACACCTTC. Translation: CASQAGGLNYGYTF.

This chain connects TRBV5-8 to TRBJ2-2, with unresolved D. In germline, CDR1 is SGHTS, CDR2 YDEGEE. V was cut by 4 bases and J by 0 bases, with 16 bases left in between. This CDR3 comprises 17 residues. CDR3 in DNA: TGTGCCAGCAGCCAAGATCACAGCGATACGAACACCGGGGAGCTGTTTTTT. Its protein is CASSQDHSDTNTGELFF.

The V call is TRBV19, the J call TRBJ2-2, with 7 bases that match TRBD2. The V gene's germline CDR1 is LNHDA and CDR2 SQIVND (reference sequence). The CDR3 is 17 residues long. Trimming at V came to 0 bases and at J to 6 bases, leaving 10 bases not matched to a gene. The CDR3 DNA is TGTGCCAGTAGTATAGATCCCTTGTTTCGGGAGGCCGGGGAGCTGTTTTTT. It yields the protein CASSIDPLFREAGELFF.

The chain uses TRBV19 and TRBJ1-5; D is perhaps TRBD1 (5 bases). Germline V gene lookup returns CDR1 LNHDA and CDR2 SQIVND (reference sequence). The CDR3 consists of 15 residues. With 6 bases removed from V and 4 bases from J, the gap between germline ends came to 16 bases. The CDR3 protein is CASSGTGISNQPQHF. Here the CDR3 DNA reads TGTGCCAGTAGCGGGACCGGGATCTCAAATCAGCCCCAGCATTTT.

The J gene is TRBJ1-4, the V gene TRBV7-6; tentative D call: TRBD1 (6 bases). The CDR3 contains 13 residues. Trimming removed 2 bases from V and 8 bases from J, with 9 bases in between. From germline, CDR1 is SGHVS and CDR2 FNYEAQ. CDR3 bases: TGTGCCAGCAGCTTACGGGGGGCGGAAAAACTGTTTTTT. Protein sequence: CASSLRGAEKLFF. The full variable domain, in which reference TRBV7-6 and TRBJ1-4 provide the parts outside the CDR3, is GAGVSQSPRYKVTKRGQDVALRCDPISGHVSLYWYRQALGQGPEFLTYFNYEAQQDKSGLPNDRFSAERPEGSISTLTIQRTEQRDSAMYRCASSLRGAEKLFFGSGTQLSVL.

The chain recombines TRBV6-1 with TRBJ2-2; D is unclear. The CDR3 consists of 16 residues. CDR1 and CDR2 from the germline V gene are MNHNS and SASEGT. Trimming took 1 base from V and 1 from J, leaving 10 bases between them. CDR3 in amino acids: CASSEGAGVNTGELFF. DNA of the CDR3: TGTGCCAGCAGTGAAGGGGCAGGAGTGAACACCGGGGAGCTGTTTTTT.

The rearrangement uses TRBV2 and TRBJ2-2; 12 bases are shared with TRBD2. This CDR3 is 16 amino acids long. In germline, CDR1 is SNHLY, CDR2 FYNNEI. Unmatched junction bases numbered 7, after V lost 7 bases and J lost 4 bases. The CDR3 loop reads CASTKTSGGITGELFF. The DNA for the CDR3 is TGTGCCAGCACTAAGACTAGCGGGGGTATCACCGGGGAGCTGTTTTTT.

A few counts support this clonotype. J is TRBJ2-2 and V is TRBV5-1; D gene unclear. Germline V gene lookup returns CDR1 SGHRS and CDR2 YFSETQ. The CDR3 covers 16 residues. V lost 0 bases and J 0 bases, leaving 9 bases between the germline ends. CDR3 residues: CASSLDKTSNTGELFF. CDR3 nucleotides: TGCGCCAGCAGCTTGGACAAAACCTCGAACACCGGGGAGCTGTTTTTT. Full variable domain (remainder filled in from reference TRBV5-1 and TRBJ2-2): KAGVTQTPRYLIKTRGQQVTLSCSPISGHRSVSWYQQTPGQGLQFLFEYFSETQRNKGNFPGRFSGRQFSNSRSEMNVSTLELGDSALYLCASSLDKTSNTGELFFGEGSRLTVL.

This clonotype was picked up a small number of times. In DNA, the CDR3 is TGTGCCAAATCGACGGCCTCGAACACTGAAGCTTTCTTT. This sequence encodes CAKSTASNTEAFF. V and J are TRBV2 and TRBJ1-1, with D hard to call. Trimming took off 10 bases at V and 1 base at J, with 13 bases between the two ends. Germline lookup yields CDR1 SNHLY and CDR2 FYNNEI. The CDR3 contains 13 residues.

This clonotype appeared a few times. V gene TRBV12-3 or TRBV12-4 combines with J gene TRBJ2-2; D is unresolved. This CDR3 is 15 amino acids long. V dropped 3 bases and J dropped 1 base, with 9 bases sitting between them. The CDR3 DNA follows: TGTGCCAGCAGTTTCGGCACCGAGAACACCGGGGAGCTGTTTTTT. It is translated as CASSFGTENTGELFF.

This clonotype came up a few times. The V call is TRBV29-1, the J call TRBJ2-7; D gene unclear. Per germline, CDR1 SQVTM and CDR2 ANQGSEA. The CDR3 runs to 12 residues. V was clipped by 4 bases and J by 2 bases, with 9 bases between them. The chain's CDR3 is CSVGKGTYEQYF. The CDR3 DNA reads TGCAGCGTTGGGAAGGGCACCTACGAGCAGTACTTC.

The chain employs TRBV7-2 and TRBJ1-5, with a tentative D call TRBD1 (5 bases). Germline CDR1 reads SGHTA; CDR2 reads FQGNSA. This CDR3 has 15 amino acids. V lost 5 bases and J lost 0, with 11 bases in between. CDR3 in DNA: TGTGCCAGCAGCCTTGGACATGATAGCAATCAGCCCCAGCATTTT. It encodes CASSLGHDSNQPQHF.

The chain couples TRBV7-3 to TRBJ2-2; TRBD2 aligns across 9 bases. Germline V lookup: CDR1 SGHTA, CDR2 FQGTGA. V gave up 9 bases and J gave up 4 bases; unmatched junction bases: 12. The length of the CDR3 is 16 residues. The CDR3 here is CASSFGLASGTGELFF. CDR3 DNA: TGTGCCAGTAGTTTCGGACTAGCGAGCGGCACCGGGGAGCTGTTTTTT.

This clonotype was detected once. The CDR3 region is CASSPRISMNTEAFF. DNA of the CDR3: TGTGCCAGCAGCCCCCGGATATCCATGAACACTGAAGCTTTCTTT. The gene calls are TRBV7-8 and TRBJ1-1, with D unresolved. The CDR3 is made up of 15 amino acids. Germline values: CDR1 SGHVS, CDR2 FQNEAQ. V lost 5 bases and J lost 0, with 13 bases in between.

This clonotype came up a few times. The rearrangement joins TRBV7-3 to TRBJ2-5; 8 positions match TRBD1. The germline V gene has CDR1 SGHTA and CDR2 FQGTGA. Germline trimming cut 2 bases from V and 5 bases from J; bases unmatched to any gene: 7. CDR3 length equals 15 residues. The CDR3 DNA reads as TGTGCCAGCAGCTTAGGGTCAGGGGGCCTGGAGACCCAGTACTTC. It yields the protein CASSLGSGGLETQYF.

The genes are TRBV30 and TRBJ1-5, with TRBD1 as a possible D gene (5 bases). V was trimmed by 5 bases and J by 9 bases, leaving 17 bases between them. The CDR3 length is 13 residues. CDR1 and CDR2 from the germline V gene are GTSNPN and SVGIG (reference sequence). This CDR3 is CAWGSGQQGPQHF. The CDR3 DNA follows: TGTGCCTGGGGGAGTGGGCAGCAGGGGCCCCAGCATTTT.

This clonotype was seen a single time. The chain carries TRBV25-1 and TRBJ2-2; no reliable D call. The V and J ends lost 6 bases and 1 base respectively, with 9 bases between them. Germline V lookup: CDR1 MGHDK, CDR2 SYGVNS. CDR3 length: 14 amino acids. As DNA, the CDR3 is TGTGCCAGCAGGGACCGGCGGAACACCGGGGAGCTGTTTTTT. It translates to CASRDRRNTGELFF.

Comment on this clonotype: The junction departs from the called germline gene at one end, perhaps through a read error. The chain employs TRBV10-2 and TRBJ2-7; the D is unclear. There are 13 residues in the CDR3. Per germline, CDR1 WSHSY and CDR2 SAAADI. In DNA, the CDR3 is TGCGCCAGCAGAAAGAGCTCAGAGTACGGGCAGTACTTC. It encodes CASRKSSEYGQYF.